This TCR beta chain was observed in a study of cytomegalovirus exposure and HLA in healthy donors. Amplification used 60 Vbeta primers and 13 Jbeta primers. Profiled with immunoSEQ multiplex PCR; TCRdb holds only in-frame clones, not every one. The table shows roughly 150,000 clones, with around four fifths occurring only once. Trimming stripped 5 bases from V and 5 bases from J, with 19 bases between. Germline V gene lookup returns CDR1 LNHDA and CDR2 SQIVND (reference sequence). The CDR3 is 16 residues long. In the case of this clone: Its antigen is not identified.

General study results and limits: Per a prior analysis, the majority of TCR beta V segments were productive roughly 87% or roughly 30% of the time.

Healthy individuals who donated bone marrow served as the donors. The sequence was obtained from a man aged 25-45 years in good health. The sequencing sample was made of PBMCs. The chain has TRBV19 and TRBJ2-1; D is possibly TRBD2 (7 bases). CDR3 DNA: TGTGCCAGTAGTCCCTTTCCGGGGGGCGGGAACAATGAGCAGTTCTTC. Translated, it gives CASSPFPGGGNNEQFF.